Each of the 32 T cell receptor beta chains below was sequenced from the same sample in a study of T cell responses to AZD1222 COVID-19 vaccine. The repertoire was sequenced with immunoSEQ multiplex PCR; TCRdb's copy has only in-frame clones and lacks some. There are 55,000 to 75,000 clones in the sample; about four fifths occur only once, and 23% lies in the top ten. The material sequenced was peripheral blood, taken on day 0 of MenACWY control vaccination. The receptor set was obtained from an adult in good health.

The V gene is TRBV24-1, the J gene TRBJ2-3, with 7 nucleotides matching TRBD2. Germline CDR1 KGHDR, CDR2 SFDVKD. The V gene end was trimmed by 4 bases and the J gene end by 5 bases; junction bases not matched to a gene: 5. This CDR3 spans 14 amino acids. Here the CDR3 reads CATSESGGLDTQYF. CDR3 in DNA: TGTGCCACCAGTGAATCGGGGGGATTAGATACGCAGTATTTT.

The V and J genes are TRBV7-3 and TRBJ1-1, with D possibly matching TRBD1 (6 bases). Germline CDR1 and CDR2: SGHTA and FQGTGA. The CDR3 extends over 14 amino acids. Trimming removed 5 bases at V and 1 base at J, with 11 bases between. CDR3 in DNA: TGTGCCAGCAGCCTCGGGGGGGCGAACACTGAAGCTTTCTTT. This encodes CASSLGGANTEAFF.

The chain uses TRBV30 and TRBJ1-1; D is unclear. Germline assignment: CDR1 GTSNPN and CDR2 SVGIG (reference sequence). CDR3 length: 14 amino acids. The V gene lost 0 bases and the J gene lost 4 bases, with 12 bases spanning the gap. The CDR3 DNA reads TGTGCCTGGAGTGTAGGAGGGTCTGGCACTGAAGCTTTCTTT. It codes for CAWSVGGSGTEAFF.

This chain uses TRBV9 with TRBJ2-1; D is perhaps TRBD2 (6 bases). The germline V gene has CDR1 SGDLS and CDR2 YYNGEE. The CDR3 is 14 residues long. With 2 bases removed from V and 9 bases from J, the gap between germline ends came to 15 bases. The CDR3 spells CASSVYSGGGEQFF. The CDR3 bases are TGTGCCAGCAGCGTTTATAGTGGGGGAGGTGAGCAGTTCTTC.

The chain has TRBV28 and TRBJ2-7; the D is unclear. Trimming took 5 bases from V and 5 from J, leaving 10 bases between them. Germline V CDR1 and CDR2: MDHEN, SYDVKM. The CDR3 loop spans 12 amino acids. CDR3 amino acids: CASSGDRDEQYF. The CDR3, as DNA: TGTGCCAGCAGTGGTGACCGGGACGAGCAGTACTTC.

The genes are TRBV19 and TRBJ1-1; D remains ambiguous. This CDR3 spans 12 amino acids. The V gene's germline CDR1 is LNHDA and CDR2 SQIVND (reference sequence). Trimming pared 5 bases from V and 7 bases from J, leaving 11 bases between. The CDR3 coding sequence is TGTGCCAGTAGTCACCTGGGGAGTGAAGCTTTCTTT. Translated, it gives CASSHLGSEAFF.

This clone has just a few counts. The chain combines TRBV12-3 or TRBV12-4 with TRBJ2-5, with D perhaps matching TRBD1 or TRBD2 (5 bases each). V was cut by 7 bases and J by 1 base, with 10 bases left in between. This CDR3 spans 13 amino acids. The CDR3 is CASNRGPQETQYF. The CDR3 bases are TGTGCCAGCAACCGGGGACCCCAAGAGACCCAGTACTTC.

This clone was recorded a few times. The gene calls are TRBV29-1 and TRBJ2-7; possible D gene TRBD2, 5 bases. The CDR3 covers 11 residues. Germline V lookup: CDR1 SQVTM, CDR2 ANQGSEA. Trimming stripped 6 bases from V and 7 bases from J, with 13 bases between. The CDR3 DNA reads TGCAGCGTGGGCAACCCGGGGGAGCAGTACTTC. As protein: CSVGNPGEQYF.

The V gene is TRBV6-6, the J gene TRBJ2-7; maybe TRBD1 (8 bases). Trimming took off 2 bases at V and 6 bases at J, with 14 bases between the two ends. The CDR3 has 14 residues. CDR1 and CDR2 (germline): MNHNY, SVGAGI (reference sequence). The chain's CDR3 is CASSYDRGGSEQYF. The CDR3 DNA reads TGTGCCAGCAGTTACGACAGGGGAGGGAGCGAGCAGTACTTC.

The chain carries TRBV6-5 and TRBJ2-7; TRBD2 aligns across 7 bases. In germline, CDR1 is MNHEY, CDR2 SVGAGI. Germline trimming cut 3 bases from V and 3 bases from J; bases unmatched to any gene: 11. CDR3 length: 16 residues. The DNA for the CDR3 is TGTGCCAGCAGTTATCTTTTGGGGGGGTCTCGCTACGAGCAGTACTTC. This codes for CASSYLLGGSRYEQYF.

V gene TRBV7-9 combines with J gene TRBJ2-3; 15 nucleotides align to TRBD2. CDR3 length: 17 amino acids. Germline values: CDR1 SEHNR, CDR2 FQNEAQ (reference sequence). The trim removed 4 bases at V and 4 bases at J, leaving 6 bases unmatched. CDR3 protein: CASSSGLAGGMSDTQYF. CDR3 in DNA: TGTGCCAGCAGCTCTGGACTAGCGGGGGGGATGTCAGATACGCAGTATTTT.

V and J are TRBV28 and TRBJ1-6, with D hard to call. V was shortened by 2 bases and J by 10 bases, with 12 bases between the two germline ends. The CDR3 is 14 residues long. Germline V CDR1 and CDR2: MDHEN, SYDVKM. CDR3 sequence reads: CASSLTPPASPLHF. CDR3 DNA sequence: TGTGCCAGCAGTTTAACTCCTCCGGCATCACCCCTCCACTTT. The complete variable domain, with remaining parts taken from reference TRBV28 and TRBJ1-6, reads DVKVTQSSRYLVKRTGEKVFLECVQDMDHENMFWYRQDPGLGLRLIYFSYDVKMKEKGDIPEGYSVSREKKERFSLILESASTNQTSMYLCASSLTPPASPLHFGNGTRLTVT.

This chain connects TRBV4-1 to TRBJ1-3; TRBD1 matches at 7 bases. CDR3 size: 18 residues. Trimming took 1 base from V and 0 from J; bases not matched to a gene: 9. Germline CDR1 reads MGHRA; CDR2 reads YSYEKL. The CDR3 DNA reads TGCGCCAGCAGCCAAGCCCGGACAGGATCAAGCTCTGGAAACACCATATATTTT. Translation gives CASSQARTGSSSGNTIYF.

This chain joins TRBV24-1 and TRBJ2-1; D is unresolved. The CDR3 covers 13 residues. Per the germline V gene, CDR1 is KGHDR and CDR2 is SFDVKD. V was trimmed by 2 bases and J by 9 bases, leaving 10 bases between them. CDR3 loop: CATSDSALGEQFF. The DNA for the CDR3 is TGTGCCACCAGTGATTCCGCGTTGGGTGAGCAGTTCTTC.

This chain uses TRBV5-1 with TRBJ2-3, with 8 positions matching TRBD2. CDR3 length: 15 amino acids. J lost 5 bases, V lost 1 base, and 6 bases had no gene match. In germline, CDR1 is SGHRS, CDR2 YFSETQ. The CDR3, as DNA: TGCGCCAGCAGCTTGTACGGGGGGGCTATAGATACGCAGTATTTT. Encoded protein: CASSLYGGAIDTQYF.

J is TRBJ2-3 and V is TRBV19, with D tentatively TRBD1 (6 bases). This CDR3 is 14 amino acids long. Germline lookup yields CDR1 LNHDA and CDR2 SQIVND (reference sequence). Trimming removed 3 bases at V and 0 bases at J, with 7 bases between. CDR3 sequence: CASSMGQSTDTQYF. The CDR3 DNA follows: TGTGCCAGTAGTATGGGACAAAGCACAGATACGCAGTATTTT.

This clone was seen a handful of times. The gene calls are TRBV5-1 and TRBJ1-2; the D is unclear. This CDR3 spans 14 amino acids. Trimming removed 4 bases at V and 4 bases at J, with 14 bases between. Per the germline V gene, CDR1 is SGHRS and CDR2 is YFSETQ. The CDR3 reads CASSTDPDGYGYTF. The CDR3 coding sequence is TGCGCCAGCAGCACGGACCCCGATGGCTATGGCTACACCTTC.

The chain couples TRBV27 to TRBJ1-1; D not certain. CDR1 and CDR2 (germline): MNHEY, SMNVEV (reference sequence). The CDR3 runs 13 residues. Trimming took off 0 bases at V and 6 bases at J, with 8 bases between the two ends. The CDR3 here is CASSLSGSPEAFF. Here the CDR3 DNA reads TGTGCCAGCAGTTTATCTGGGAGCCCTGAAGCTTTCTTT.

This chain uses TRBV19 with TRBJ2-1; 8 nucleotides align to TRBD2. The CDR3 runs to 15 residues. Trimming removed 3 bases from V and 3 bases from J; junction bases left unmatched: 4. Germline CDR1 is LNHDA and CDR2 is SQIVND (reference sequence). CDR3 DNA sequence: TGTGCCAGTAGTATCACTAGCGGTCACTACAATGAGCAGTTCTTC. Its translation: CASSITSGHYNEQFF.

Written as DNA, the CDR3 is TGTGCCACCAGCAGAGGGCGCGAGTTCAGGGACATTCAGTACTTC. Translation gives CATSRGREFRDIQYF. The rearrangement joins TRBV15 to TRBJ2-4; perhaps TRBD1 as D (5 bases). CDR1 LNHNV and CDR2 YYDKDF come from the germline V gene (reference sequence). This CDR3 has 15 residues. Trimming cost V 1 base and J 8 bases, with 15 bases left between them.

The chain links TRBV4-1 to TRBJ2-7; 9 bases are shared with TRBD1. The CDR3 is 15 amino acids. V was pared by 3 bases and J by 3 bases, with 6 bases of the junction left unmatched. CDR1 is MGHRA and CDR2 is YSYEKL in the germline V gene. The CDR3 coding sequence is TGCGCCAGCAGCCAGGCCGGGACAGGGATCTACGAGCAGTACTTC. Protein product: CASSQAGTGIYEQYF.

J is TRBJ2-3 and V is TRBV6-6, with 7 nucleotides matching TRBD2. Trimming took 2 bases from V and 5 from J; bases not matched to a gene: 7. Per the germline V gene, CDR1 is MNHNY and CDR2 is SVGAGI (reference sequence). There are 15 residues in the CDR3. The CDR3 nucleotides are TGTGCCAGCAGTTACGCGGCGGGAGAACGAGATACGCAGTATTTT. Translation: CASSYAAGERDTQYF.

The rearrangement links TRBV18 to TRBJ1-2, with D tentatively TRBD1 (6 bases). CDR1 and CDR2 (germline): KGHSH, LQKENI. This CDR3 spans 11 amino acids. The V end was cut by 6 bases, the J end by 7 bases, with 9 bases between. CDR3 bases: TGTGCCAGCTCCGACAGGTCTGGCTACACCTTC. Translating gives CASSDRSGYTF.

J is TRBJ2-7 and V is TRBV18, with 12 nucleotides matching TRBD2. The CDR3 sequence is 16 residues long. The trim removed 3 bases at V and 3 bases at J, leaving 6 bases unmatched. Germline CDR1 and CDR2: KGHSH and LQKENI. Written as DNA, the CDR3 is TGTGCCAGCTCACCTGAGACTAGCGGGAGTGGCTACGAGCAGTACTTC. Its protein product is CASSPETSGSGYEQYF.

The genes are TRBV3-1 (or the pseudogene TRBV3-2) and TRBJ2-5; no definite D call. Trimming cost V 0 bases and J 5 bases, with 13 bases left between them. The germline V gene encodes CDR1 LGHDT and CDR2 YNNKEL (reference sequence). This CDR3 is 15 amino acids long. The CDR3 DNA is TGTGCCAGCAGCCAAGAAGACACACTACAGGAGACCCAGTACTTC. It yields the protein CASSQEDTLQETQYF.

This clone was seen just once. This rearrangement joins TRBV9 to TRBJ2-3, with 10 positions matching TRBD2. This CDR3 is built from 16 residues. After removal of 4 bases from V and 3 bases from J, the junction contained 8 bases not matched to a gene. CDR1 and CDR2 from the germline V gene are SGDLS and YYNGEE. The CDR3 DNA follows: TGTGCCAGCAGCATTTCAGCGGGGGGGCCGACAGATACGCAGTATTTT. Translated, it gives CASSISAGGPTDTQYF.

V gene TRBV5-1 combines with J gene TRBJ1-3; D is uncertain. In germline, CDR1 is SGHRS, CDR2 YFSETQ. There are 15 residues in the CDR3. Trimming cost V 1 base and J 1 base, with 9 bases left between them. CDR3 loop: CASSLSGKSGNTIYF. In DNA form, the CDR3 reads TGCGCCAGCAGCTTGTCTGGGAAATCTGGAAACACCATATATTTT.

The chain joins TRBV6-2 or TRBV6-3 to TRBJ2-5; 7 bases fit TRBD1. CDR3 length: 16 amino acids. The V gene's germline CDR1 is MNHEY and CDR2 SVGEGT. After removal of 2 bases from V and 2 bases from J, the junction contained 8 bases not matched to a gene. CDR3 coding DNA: TGTGCCAGCAGTTACGACGACAGGGCGAGACAAGAGACCCAGTACTTC. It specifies CASSYDDRARQETQYF.

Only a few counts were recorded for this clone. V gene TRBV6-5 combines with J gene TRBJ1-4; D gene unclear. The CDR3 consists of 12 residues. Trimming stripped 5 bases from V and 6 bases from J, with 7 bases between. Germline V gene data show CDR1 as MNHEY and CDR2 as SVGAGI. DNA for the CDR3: TGTGCCAGCAGTCGCGCCGATGAAAAACTGTTTTTT. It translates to CASSRADEKLFF.

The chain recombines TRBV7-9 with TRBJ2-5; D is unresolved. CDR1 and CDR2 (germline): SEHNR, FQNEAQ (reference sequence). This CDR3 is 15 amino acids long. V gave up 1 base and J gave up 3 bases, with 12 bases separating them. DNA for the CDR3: TGTGCCAGCAGCTTAGGTTTGGCATTTAAAGAGACCCAGTACTTC. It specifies CASSLGLAFKETQYF.

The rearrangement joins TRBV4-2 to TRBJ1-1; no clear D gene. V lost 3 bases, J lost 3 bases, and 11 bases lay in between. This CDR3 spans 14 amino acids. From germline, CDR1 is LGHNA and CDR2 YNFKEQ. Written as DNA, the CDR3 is TGTGCCAGCAGCCAGGCATATAGGGACACTGAAGCTTTCTTT. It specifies CASSQAYRDTEAFF.

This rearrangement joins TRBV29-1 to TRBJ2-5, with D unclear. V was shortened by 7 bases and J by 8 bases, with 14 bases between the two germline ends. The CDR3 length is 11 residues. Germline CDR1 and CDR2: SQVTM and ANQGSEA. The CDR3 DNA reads TGCAGCGCCACCTTTTCTGGCACCCAGTACTTC. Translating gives CSATFSGTQYF.